Sequencing of this TCR beta chain was carried out in a study of shared clonotypes between healthy human individuals. The wider study: Each donor contributed plates that comprised three CD4 naive, three CD4 memory, two CD8 naive and one CD8 memory.

Method: immunoSEQ multiplex PCR; TCRdb's copy keeps in-frame clones and lacks some. The repertoire includes more than 2 million clones, approximately 94% of them detected once, and roughly 0.13% sits in the top ten. Germline V gives CDR1 SGHNT, CDR2 YYREEE (reference sequence). V dropped 8 bases and J dropped 8; count of bases not matched to a gene: 24. The CDR3 is 18 residues long. In the case of this clone: Antigen specificity is unknown.

Study-level points and caveats: In several donors, 4.5% to 5.5% of naive CD4 clonotypes appeared in common.

This chain joins TRBV5-4 and TRBJ2-1; 8 nucleotides agree with TRBD2. Material for sequencing was naive CD4+ T cells sorted from blood. Subset given: CD45RA+ positively selected. The TCR was taken from a man aged 18-30 years in good health. CDR3: CASNTKLVYGSGGDEQFF. CDR3 DNA sequence: TGTGCCAGTAACACCAAGCTTGTGTACGGGAGCGGGGGCGATGAGCAGTTCTTC.